The 5 T cell receptor beta chains below come from one sample, sequenced in a study of blood T cell repertoires in COVID-19. This table comes from immunoSEQ multiplex PCR, and its TCRdb copy is limited to in-frame clones, with some not included. Here the sample spans roughly 250,000 clones, 75% to 85% being singletons. Sequencing was carried out using peripheral blood. The receptors here all came from an older woman with acute or convalescent COVID-19.

This clone was seen only once. This chain joins TRBV6-5 and TRBJ1-5; D is undetermined. Germline V gives CDR1 MNHEY, CDR2 SVGAGI. This CDR3 has 12 amino acids. Between the trimmed V and J ends, which lost 4 bases and 7 bases, there was a span of 8 bases. CDR3 sequence reads: CASSSGGQPQHF. The CDR3, as DNA: TGTGCCAGCAGTTCTGGAGGACAGCCCCAGCATTTT.

This clone has a single count. V gene TRBV5-8 combines with J gene TRBJ1-2; D is unresolved. This CDR3 is 11 amino acids long. Trimming left V 5 bases short and J 6 bases short, with 8 bases between. Germline V gene data show CDR1 as SGHTS and CDR2 as YDEGEE. CDR3 nucleotide sequence: TGTGCCAGCAGTTTCTCCCATGGCTACACCTTC. Amino acids: CASSFSHGYTF.

The rearrangement uses TRBV5-1 and TRBJ1-1, with TRBD1 matching over 9 bases. This CDR3 contains 16 residues. Germline CDR1 is SGHRS and CDR2 is YFSETQ. Unmatched junction bases numbered 7, after V lost 4 bases and J lost 0 bases. CDR3 sequence reads: CASSPTGTGMNTEAFF. The CDR3 DNA sequence: TGCGCCAGCAGCCCAACCGGGACAGGGATGAACACTGAAGCTTTCTTT.

This sequence joins TRBV5-4 and TRBJ1-1; D possibly corresponds to TRBD1 (6 bases). Trimming took 5 bases from V and 2 from J, leaving 10 bases between them. CDR1 SGHNT and CDR2 YYREEE come from the germline V gene (reference sequence). The CDR3 runs to 13 residues. The CDR3, as DNA: TGTGCCAGCAGTTTCAGGGGAAACACTGAAGCTTTCTTT. It translates to CASSFRGNTEAFF.

The rearrangement links TRBV11-2 to TRBJ1-2; 8 nucleotides line up with TRBD1. CDR3 size: 15 residues. CDR1 is SGHAT, CDR2 FQNNGV, per germline. J gave up 8 bases and V 4 bases, and 12 bases lay outside the gene matches. CDR3 nucleotide sequence: TGTGCCAGCAGCTCACAGCTACAGGGGGTTGGAGGCTACACCTTC. It codes for CASSSQLQGVGGYTF.